This TCR beta chain comes out of a study of blood T cell repertoires in COVID-19. Study overall: Samples representing acute and convalescent COVID-19 were sourced from the United States, Italy and Spain. Sources were T cells, B-cell-depleted T cells, or PBMCs; the material itself was cDNA or gDNA.

Repertoires were generated with immunoSEQ multiplex PCR, while TCRdb's copy carries only in-frame clones and drops some. The repertoire holds approximately 280,000 clones, around 88% seen once, with about 6% in the top ten. The CDR3 consists of 14 residues. CDR1 and CDR2 from the germline V gene are MNHEY and SVGAGI. V lost 0 bases and J lost 6, with 11 bases in between. Those enrolled, adults aged roughly 18 to 90 years, came from roughly 22 US areas. Participants had their cohort set by participant-reported clinical history. The rearrangement uses TRBV6-5 and TRBJ1-1; D is ambiguous. This clonotype originated in a woman aged 40 to 50 who had recovered from COVID-19. The specimen sequenced was PBMCs or T cells enriched from blood (not recorded which). CDR3 sequence: CASSYSSGVSEAFF. Here the CDR3 DNA reads TGTGCCAGCAGTTACTCGAGCGGGGTCTCTGAAGCTTTCTTT.